One sample yielded the 22 T cell receptor beta chains listed below, sequenced in a study of cytomegalovirus exposure and HLA in healthy donors. The PCR employed 60 Vbeta primers together with 13 Jbeta primers. Produced via immunoSEQ multiplex PCR; TCRdb's table is partial and in-frame only. The sample lists 120,000 to 150,000 clones, over 60% occurring once. Specimen: PBMCs. These receptor sequences come from a middle-aged man in good health and CMV-seronegative.

This chain joins TRBV6-6 and TRBJ1-2; 11 bases match TRBD1. Losses at the gene ends were 6 bases for V and 2 bases for J; bases not matched to a gene: 5. This CDR3 contains 15 residues. Germline V gives CDR1 MNHNY, CDR2 SVGAGI (reference sequence). The CDR3 reads CASSRDRGGNYGYTF. The CDR3 DNA reads as TGTGCCAGCAGCCGGGACAGGGGGGGAAACTATGGCTACACCTTC.

The chain carries TRBV27 and TRBJ2-7; a possible D gene is TRBD2 (5 bases). CDR3 size: 12 residues. The germline V and J ends were trimmed by 7 bases and 7 bases, with 14 bases remaining between them. Germline CDR1 is MNHEY and CDR2 is SMNVEV (reference sequence). Here the CDR3 reads CASTSLPGEQYF. DNA of the CDR3: TGTGCCAGCACCTCATTACCGGGGGAGCAGTACTTC.

The J gene is TRBJ1-5, the V gene TRBV28; the D gene is possibly TRBD1 (5 bases). The V end lost 1 base, the J end lost 4 bases, and 14 bases lay between the germline ends. This CDR3 contains 16 residues. CDR1 is MDHEN, CDR2 SYDVKM, per germline. The DNA for the CDR3 is TGTGCCAGCAGTTTATTTGGGGGGGTTGGTAATCAGCCCCAGCATTTT. Translating it yields CASSLFGGVGNQPQHF.

The V and J genes are TRBV9 and TRBJ2-3; TRBD2 matches at 8 bases. The CDR3 is 13 residues long. Germline CDR1 and CDR2: SGDLS and YYNGEE. With V trimmed by 3 bases and J by 6 bases, 3 bases remained unmatched. CDR3 in DNA: TGTGCCAGCAGCGACGGACTAGCCGATACGCAGTATTTT. It translates to CASSDGLADTQYF.

The chain has TRBV5-4 and TRBJ2-5; TRBD1 agrees at 10 bases. Trimming cost V 0 bases and J 4 bases; bases outside gene matches: 6. The CDR3 length is 16 residues. Germline V gene lookup returns CDR1 SGHNT and CDR2 YYREEE (reference sequence). CDR3 sequence (DNA): TGTGCCAGCAGCTTGGGACAGGGGGCTTCGTTAGAGACCCAGTACTTC. Translation: CASSLGQGASLETQYF.

The chain employs TRBV18 and TRBJ2-5, with TRBD1 matching 11 bases. CDR1 and CDR2 (germline): KGHSH, LQKENI. Trimming at V came to 6 bases and at J to 5 bases, leaving 5 bases not matched to a gene. The CDR3 runs to 14 residues. The CDR3: CASSPGTGGETQYF. As DNA, the CDR3 is TGTGCCAGCTCGCCCGGGACAGGGGGTGAGACCCAGTACTTC.

This sequence joins TRBV2 and TRBJ2-5; 7 bases align to TRBD2. V trimming: 10 bases; J trimming: 2 bases; junction bases outside the gene matches: 10. Germline V lookup: CDR1 SNHLY, CDR2 FYNNEI. The CDR3 sequence is 14 residues long. The CDR3 DNA is TGTGCCACTGATTTGGCTAGCGGTCAAGAGACCCAGTACTTC. Its protein is CATDLASGQETQYF.

The chain combines TRBV19 with TRBJ2-5, with D unclear. V gave up 7 bases and J gave up 5 bases, with 8 bases separating them. The germline CDR1 and CDR2 sequences are LNHDA and SQIVND (reference sequence). The CDR3 has 11 residues. The CDR3 DNA is TGTGCCAGTACCCTGGAGGAGACCCAGTACTTC. The encoded protein is CASTLEETQYF.

This clone was counted a single time. CDR3 protein: CASSQVVAGGEGTDTQYF. CDR3 DNA sequence: TGTGCCAGCAGCCAAGTGGTAGCGGGCGGTGAGGGCACAGATACGCAGTATTTT. This rearrangement joins TRBV4-2 to TRBJ2-3; 7 bases fit TRBD2. After removal of 1 base from V and 1 base from J, the junction contained 11 bases not matched to a gene. This CDR3 region has 18 residues. In germline, CDR1 is LGHNA, CDR2 YNFKEQ.

This chain connects TRBV28 to TRBJ2-2; the D gene is possibly TRBD1 (5 bases). The V and J ends lost 1 base and 4 bases respectively, with 7 bases between them. The CDR3 extends over 14 amino acids. Germline CDR1 is MDHEN and CDR2 is SYDVKM. The chain's CDR3 is CASSLFQGTGELFF. In DNA, the CDR3 is TGTGCCAGCAGTTTATTCCAGGGCACCGGGGAGCTGTTTTTT.

The chain has TRBV27 and TRBJ2-2, with TRBD2 matching 16 bases. This CDR3 comprises 17 residues. Germline CDR1 and CDR2: MNHEY and SMNVEV (reference sequence). Unmatched junction bases numbered 8, after V lost 6 bases and J lost 7 bases. The CDR3 DNA is TGTGCCAGCAGACCCCTAGGGACTAGCGGGAGGGTCGGGGAGCTGTTTTTT. This encodes CASRPLGTSGRVGELFF.

V usage is TRBV19 and J usage is TRBJ1-5; a weak D match, TRBD1 (6 bases). The V gene's germline CDR1 is LNHDA and CDR2 SQIVND (reference sequence). The CDR3 is made up of 14 amino acids. Trimming shortened V by 10 bases and J by 5 bases, and 18 bases separated the two germline ends. In nucleotides, the CDR3 is TGTGCCACCAAAAACAGGGTGAAGGATCAGCCCCAGCATTTT. Translated: CATKNRVKDQPQHF. Filled out from reference TRBV19 and TRBJ1-5, the complete variable domain reads DGGITQSPKYLFRKEGQNVTLSCEQNLNHDAMYWYRQDPGQGLRLIYYSQIVNDFQKGDIAEGYSVSREKKESFPLTVTSAQKNPTAFYLCATKNRVKDQPQHFGDGTRLSIL.

The chain has TRBV5-1 and TRBJ2-5, with 7 positions matching TRBD2. Losses at the gene ends were 4 bases for V and 5 bases for J; bases not matched to a gene: 17. The CDR3 length is 17 residues. CDR1 is SGHRS and CDR2 is YFSETQ in the germline V gene. CDR3: CASSGVAGSRFFETQYF. The CDR3 nucleotides read TGCGCCAGCAGCGGGGTAGCGGGTTCTAGGTTCTTTGAGACCCAGTACTTC.

The rearrangement uses TRBV10-3 and TRBJ2-3; 9 bases agree with TRBD2. Germline CDR1 and CDR2: ENHRY and SYGVKD. This CDR3 contains 16 residues. V was clipped by 8 bases and J by 4 bases; unmatched bases: 13. CDR3 nucleotides: TGTGCCATCGCGGATAGCGGGGGCATCGGCGCAGATACGCAGTATTTT. Protein product: CAIADSGGIGADTQYF.

The sample holds one count of this clone. The chain uses TRBV30 and TRBJ2-3; D gene ambiguous. The CDR3 is 11 residues long. Looked up from germline, CDR1 is GTSNPN and CDR2 is SVGIG (reference sequence). Trimming shortened V by 6 bases and J by 4 bases, and 8 bases separated the two germline ends. The CDR3 sequence: CACSRADTQYF. The CDR3, as DNA: TGTGCCTGTTCTCGAGCAGATACGCAGTATTTT.

The rearrangement links TRBV30 to TRBJ2-7, with D maybe TRBD2 (6 bases). Germline V gene sequence: CDR1 GTSNPN, CDR2 SVGIG (reference sequence). This CDR3 region has 14 residues. With 0 bases removed from V and 1 base from J, the gap between germline ends came to 10 bases. CDR3 amino acids: CAWSVLGGSYEQYF. CDR3 nucleotide sequence: TGTGCCTGGAGTGTACTGGGGGGATCCTACGAGCAGTACTTC.

The V call is TRBV30, the J call TRBJ2-3; D possibly corresponds to TRBD2 (5 bases). Trimming stripped 4 bases from V and 1 base from J, with 9 bases between. The CDR3 totals 13 residues. Germline assignment: CDR1 GTSNPN and CDR2 SVGIG (reference sequence). CDR3 loop: CAWTVSGTDTQYF. The CDR3 nucleotides are TGTGCCTGGACGGTTAGCGGCACAGATACGCAGTATTTT.

This chain uses TRBV28 with TRBJ1-4; 7 nucleotides agree with TRBD1. Per germline, CDR1 MDHEN and CDR2 SYDVKM. The CDR3 covers 15 residues. V lost 4 bases, J lost 7 bases, and 9 bases stayed unmatched. The CDR3, as DNA: TGTGCCAGCAGTTCGGGGGACAGACTTATTGAAAAACTGTTTTTT. Translation: CASSSGDRLIEKLFF.

This chain uses TRBV7-2 with TRBJ2-1; a possible D gene is TRBD2 (6 bases). Germline loops: CDR1 SGHTA, CDR2 FQGNSA. The CDR3 consists of 18 residues. V was cut by 4 bases and J by 0 bases, with 19 bases left in between. DNA for the CDR3: TGTGCCAGCAGCTCTCCCCGACTAGAGGGGAGCTCCTACAATGAGCAGTTCTTC. This codes for CASSSPRLEGSSYNEQFF. The variable domain in full, with the rest retrieved from reference TRBV7-2 and TRBJ2-1, is GAGVSQSPSNKVTEKGKDVELRCDPISGHTALYWYRQSLGQGLEFLIYFQGNSAPDKSGLPSDRFSAERTGGSVSTLTIQRTQQEDSAVYLCASSSPRLEGSSYNEQFFGPGTRLTVL.

The chain couples TRBV27 to TRBJ2-5, with D possibly matching TRBD1 (5 bases). Between the trimmed V and J ends, which lost 5 bases and 2 bases, there was a span of 15 bases. Germline CDR1 and CDR2: MNHEY and SMNVEV (reference sequence). The CDR3 is 15 residues long. CDR3 bases: TGTGCCAGCAGTCCACGACAGCTTGGGCAAGAGACCCAGTACTTC. It yields the protein CASSPRQLGQETQYF.

The chain employs TRBV6-5 and TRBJ2-2, with a weak D call TRBD2 (5 bases). With 0 bases removed from V and 5 bases from J, the gap between germline ends came to 7 bases. Germline CDR1 reads MNHEY; CDR2 reads SVGAGI. The CDR3 extends over 14 amino acids. The chain's CDR3 is CASSYSGGTGELFF. The CDR3 DNA is TGTGCCAGCAGTTACTCGGGCGGGACCGGGGAGCTGTTTTTT.

In its sample, this clone was seen once. The rearrangement links TRBV5-1 to TRBJ1-4, with D hard to call. The V end was cut by 7 bases, the J end by 7 bases, with 17 bases between. The V gene's germline CDR1 is SGHRS and CDR2 YFSETQ. The length of the CDR3 is 14 residues. Here the CDR3 reads CASRLVGEGEKLFF. CDR3 coding DNA: TGCGCCAGCCGCCTGGTCGGGGAAGGTGAAAAACTGTTTTTT.